This T cell receptor beta chain derives from a study of early T cells in non-severe SARS-CoV-2 infection. For the study at large: From unsorted whole blood, bulk RNA was sequenced, and the chains remained unpaired.

In its sample, this clonotype was seen many times. The CDR3 contains 14 residues. After removal of 4 bases from V and 10 bases from J, the junction contained 9 bases not matched to a gene. Germline CDR1 KGHSH, CDR2 LQKENI. TCRdb reanalysed the 5' RACE reads using MiXCR and keeps one entry per CDR3 protein. The sample carries roughly 41,000 distinct CDR3 sequences, roughly 5% recorded once. The receptor was isolated from an adult who was a healthcare worker with PCR-confirmed SARS-CoV-2 infection or an uninfected control (not recorded which). The specimen was whole blood. The chain couples TRBV18 to TRBJ1-4; TRBD1 matches 7 bases. This CDR3 is CASSHDYRGRKLFF. The CDR3 nucleotides are TGTGCCAGCTCACACGATTACAGGGGCCGAAAACTGTTTTTT.